Ten or more counts support the clone carrying this TCR beta chain. As yet, its antigen is unknown. This library used 300 to 500 ng RNA and molecular barcoded adaptors spanning alpha/delta and beta/gamma chains. TCRdb ran MiXCR on the reads and lists one entry per CDR3 protein. The table records about 62,000 distinct CDR3 sequences, approximately 18% of them present only once. The data were obtained in a study of read filtering for tumor transcriptome and immune sequencing. Study-wide context: Transcriptome libraries were built from DNase-treated RNA. Broader study findings: About 77% of IR-seq clonotypes had a single read, yet these held roughly 3.3% of reads.

The CDR3 extends over 15 amino acids. V lost 5 bases and J 0 bases, leaving 8 bases between the germline ends. Germline V gene lookup returns CDR1 LNHDA and CDR2 SQIVND (reference sequence). This sequence joins TRBV19 and TRBJ2-6; no firm D call. This sequence originates from a donor over 35 with multiple myeloma. Sequencing input: a population of CD138-negative cells sorted from bone marrow. The CDR3 protein is CASSVIISGANVLTF. For the CDR3, the DNA is TGTGCCAGTAGTGTGATAATCTCTGGGGCCAACGTCCTGACTTTC.